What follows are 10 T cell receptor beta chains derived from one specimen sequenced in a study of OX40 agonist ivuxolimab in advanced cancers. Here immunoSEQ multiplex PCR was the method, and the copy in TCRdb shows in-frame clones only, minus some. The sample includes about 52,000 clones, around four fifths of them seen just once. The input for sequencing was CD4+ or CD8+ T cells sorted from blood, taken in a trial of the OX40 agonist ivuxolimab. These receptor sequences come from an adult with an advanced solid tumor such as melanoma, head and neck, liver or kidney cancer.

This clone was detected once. In DNA form, the CDR3 reads TGTGCCAGTAGTAATCGACCGGGACTAGCGGGAGGTCTAGCCAAAAACATTCAGTACTTC. Encoded protein: CASSNRPGLAGGLAKNIQYF. The V gene is TRBV19, the J gene TRBJ2-4; 15 bases are shared with TRBD2. Unmatched junction bases numbered 10, after V lost 4 bases and J lost 0 bases. The germline V gene encodes CDR1 LNHDA and CDR2 SQIVND (reference sequence). The CDR3 spans 20 residues.

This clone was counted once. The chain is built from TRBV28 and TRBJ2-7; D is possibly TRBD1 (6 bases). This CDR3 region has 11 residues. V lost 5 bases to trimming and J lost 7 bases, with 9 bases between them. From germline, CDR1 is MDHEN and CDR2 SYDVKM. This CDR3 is CASSTRGEQYF. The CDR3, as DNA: TGTGCCAGCAGTACGAGGGGGGAGCAGTACTTC. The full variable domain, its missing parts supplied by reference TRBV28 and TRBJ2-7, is DVKVTQSSRYLVKRTGEKVFLECVQDMDHENMFWYRQDPGLGLRLIYFSYDVKMKEKGDIPEGYSVSREKKERFSLILESASTNQTSMYLCASSTRGEQYFGPGTRLTVT.

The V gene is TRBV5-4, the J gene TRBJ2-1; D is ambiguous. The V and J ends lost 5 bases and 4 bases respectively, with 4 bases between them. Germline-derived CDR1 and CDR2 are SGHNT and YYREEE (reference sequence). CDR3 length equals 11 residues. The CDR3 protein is CASRSYNEQFF. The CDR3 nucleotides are TGTGCCAGCAGATCATACAATGAGCAGTTCTTC. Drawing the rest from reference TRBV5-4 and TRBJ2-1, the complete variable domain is ETGVTQSPTHLIKTRGQQVTLRCSSQSGHNTVSWYQQALGQGPQFIFQYYREEENGRGNFPPRFSGLQFPNYSSELNVNALELDDSALYLCASRSYNEQFFGPGTRLTVL.

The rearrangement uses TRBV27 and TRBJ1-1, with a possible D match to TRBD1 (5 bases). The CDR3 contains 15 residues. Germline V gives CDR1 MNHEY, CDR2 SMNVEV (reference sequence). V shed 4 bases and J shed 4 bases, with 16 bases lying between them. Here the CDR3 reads CASSSSLFGGTEAFF. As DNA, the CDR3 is TGTGCCAGCAGTTCTTCCCTTTTCGGGGGCACTGAAGCTTTCTTT.

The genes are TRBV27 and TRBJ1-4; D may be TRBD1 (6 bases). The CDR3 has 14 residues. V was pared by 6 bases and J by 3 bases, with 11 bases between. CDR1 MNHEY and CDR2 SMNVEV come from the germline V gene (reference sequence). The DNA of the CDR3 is TGTGCCAGCAGGAAGGGGACACCTAATGAAAAACTGTTTTTT. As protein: CASRKGTPNEKLFF.

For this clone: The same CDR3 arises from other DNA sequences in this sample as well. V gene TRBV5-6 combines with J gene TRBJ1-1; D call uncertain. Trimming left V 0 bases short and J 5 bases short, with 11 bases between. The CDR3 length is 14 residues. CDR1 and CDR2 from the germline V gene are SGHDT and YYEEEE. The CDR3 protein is CASSLDAGRTEAFF. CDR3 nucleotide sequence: TGTGCCAGCAGCTTGGACGCGGGAAGGACTGAAGCTTTCTTT.

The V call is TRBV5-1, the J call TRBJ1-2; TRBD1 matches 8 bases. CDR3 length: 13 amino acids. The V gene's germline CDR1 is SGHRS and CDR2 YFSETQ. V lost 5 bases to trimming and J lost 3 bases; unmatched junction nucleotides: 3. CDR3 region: CASRVDRDYGYTF. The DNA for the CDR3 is TGCGCCAGCAGGGTGGACAGGGACTATGGCTACACCTTC. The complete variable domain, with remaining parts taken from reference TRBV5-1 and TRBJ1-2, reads KAGVTQTPRYLIKTRGQQVTLSCSPISGHRSVSWYQQTPGQGLQFLFEYFSETQRNKGNFPGRFSGRQFSNSRSEMNVSTLELGDSALYLCASRVDRDYGYTFGSGTRLTVV.

CDR3 sequence reads: CASSPHRVTDTEAFF. In DNA, the CDR3 is TGTGCCAGCAGCCCCCACAGGGTTACGGACACTGAAGCTTTCTTT. The rearrangement uses TRBV4-2 and TRBJ1-1; perhaps TRBD1 as D (6 bases). The CDR3 is 15 residues long. Germline V gives CDR1 LGHNA, CDR2 YNFKEQ. The ends were cut back, 4 bases at V and 3 bases at J, with 15 bases in the middle.

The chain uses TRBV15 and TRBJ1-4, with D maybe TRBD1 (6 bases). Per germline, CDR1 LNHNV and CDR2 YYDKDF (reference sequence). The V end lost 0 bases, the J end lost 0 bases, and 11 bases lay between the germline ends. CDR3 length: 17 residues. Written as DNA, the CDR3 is TGTGCCACCAGCAGAGATCGACCAGGGGCAACTAATGAAAAACTGTTTTTT. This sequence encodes CATSRDRPGATNEKLFF.

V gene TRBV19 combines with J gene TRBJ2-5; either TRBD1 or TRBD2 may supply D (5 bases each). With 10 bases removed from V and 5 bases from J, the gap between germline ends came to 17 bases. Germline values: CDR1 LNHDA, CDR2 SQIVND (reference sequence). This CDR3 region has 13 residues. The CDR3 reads CATRGASGETQYF. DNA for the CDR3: TGTGCCACCCGAGGGGCCTCCGGTGAGACCCAGTACTTC.